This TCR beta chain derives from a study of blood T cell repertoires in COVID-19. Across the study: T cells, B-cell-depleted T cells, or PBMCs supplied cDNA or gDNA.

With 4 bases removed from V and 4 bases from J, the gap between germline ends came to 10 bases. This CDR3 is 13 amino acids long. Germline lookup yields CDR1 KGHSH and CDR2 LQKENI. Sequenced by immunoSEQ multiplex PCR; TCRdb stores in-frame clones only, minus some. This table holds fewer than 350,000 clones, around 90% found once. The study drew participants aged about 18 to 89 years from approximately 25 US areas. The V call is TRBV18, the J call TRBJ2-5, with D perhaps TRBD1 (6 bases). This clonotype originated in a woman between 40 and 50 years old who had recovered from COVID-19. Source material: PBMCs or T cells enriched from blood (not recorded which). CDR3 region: CASSLGRGETQYF. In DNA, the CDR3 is TGTGCCAGCTCACTGGGCAGGGGAGAGACCCAGTACTTC.